This entry lists 5 T cell receptor beta chains sequenced from one sample in a study of T cells in Graves' hyperthyroidism and ophthalmopathy. Using RNA transcripts as the source, TCR beta CDR3 regions were amplified. A set of HTBI primers served as the primers for a first-round RT-PCR of the TCR CDR3. One entry per CDR3 protein, called by TCRdb with MiXCR from the multiplex PCR reads. The data contain under 350,000 distinct CDR3 sequences, roughly a fifth of them singletons. The sequencing sample was made of blood. Receptor source: a woman aged 50 to 60 with Graves' hyperthyroidism.

The sample holds one count of this clonotype. The rearrangement uses TRBV11-1 and TRBJ2-3; tentatively, D is TRBD2 (6 bases). The germline CDR1 and CDR2 sequences are SGHAT and FQDESV (reference sequence). The germline V and J ends were trimmed by 5 bases and 5 bases, with 14 bases remaining between them. The CDR3 is 14 residues long. Here the CDR3 DNA reads TGTGCCAGCAGCCCTGGGACTTTACTAGATACGCAGTATTTT. It codes for CASSPGTLLDTQYF.

This clonotype has more than one count but fewer than ten. The V gene is TRBV6-2 or TRBV6-3, the J gene TRBJ2-2; D is undetermined. The CDR3 extends over 14 amino acids. The germline V gene encodes CDR1 MNHEY and CDR2 SVGEGT. V shed 4 bases and J shed 1 base, with 7 bases lying between them. The CDR3 loop reads CASSFLQNTGELFF. CDR3 bases: TGTGCCAGCAGTTTTCTACAGAACACCGGGGAGCTGTTTTTT.

This clonotype was seen a handful of times. The chain combines TRBV13 with TRBJ1-1; unclear D gene. This CDR3 region has 15 residues. Looked up from germline, CDR1 is PRHDT and CDR2 is FYEKMQ (reference sequence). Between the trimmed V and J ends, which lost 3 bases and 1 base, there was a span of 12 bases. CDR3 in amino acids: CASSLYPYGNTEAFF. Written as DNA, the CDR3 is TGTGCCAGCAGCTTGTACCCCTATGGGAACACTGAAGCTTTCTTT.

The chain combines TRBV3-1 with TRBJ2-2, with TRBD1 matching 7 bases. The CDR3 is made up of 14 amino acids. CDR1 and CDR2 (germline): LGHDT, YNNKEL (reference sequence). The V and J ends lost 2 bases and 8 bases, in that order; junction bases with no gene match: 5. Written as DNA, the CDR3 is TGTGCCAGCAGCCAAAAGGGGGCAGGGGGGGAGCTGTTTTTT. Amino acid sequence: CASSQKGAGGELFF.

This chain uses TRBV28 with TRBJ2-1; TRBD2 matches 8 bases. The CDR3 totals 22 residues. V lost 3 bases and J lost 0; bases outside the gene matches: 22. Germline CDR1 reads MDHEN; CDR2 reads SYDVKM. The DNA of the CDR3 is TGTGCCAGCAGTTTCTACGCGCGGCTAGCGGGCCAAGGGGGGCTCTCCTACAATGAGCAGTTCTTC. This sequence encodes CASSFYARLAGQGGLSYNEQFF.